The entry below gives a single TCR beta chain sequence along with its context. This clone was found once. There is no known antigen for this receptor. No clone much larger than this one lies a single base away; base qualities are absent. TCRbeta CDR3 regions were amplified from genomic DNA using the immunoSEQ Assay, a bias-controlled multiplex PCR. Processing in the source paper ran as follows. The number of nucleated cells in each sample was estimated by amplification of reference gene primers within the assay. To quantify the absolute abundance of each unique TCRbeta CDR3 rearrangement, sequence reads were collapsed and filtered. For each sample, productive Simpson clonality was calculated by taking the square root of Simpson's diversity index across productive rearrangements. This is the immuneACCESS table as TCRdb keeps it, with only in-frame sequences that have V and J called. A part of the clones is gone; compared with another copy, unresolved V genes explain less than half, and the rest is unexplained. For V, J and clone size, that table is used; D and trimming come from the DNA. The sample contains about 76,000 clones, more than 75% of them found a single time. The ten largest clonotypes hold over 9.5% of the sample.

This sample was included in a study of blood T cell repertoires in COVID-19 (dated by TCRdb to 2020 to 2021). About the study as a whole: Collaborator samples came from the United States, Italy and Spain and covered acute and convalescent phases of COVID-19. The material from the prospective study consisted of cDNA or gDNA derived from T cells, B-cell-depleted T cells, or PBMCs. The dataset comprised deeply sampled blood TCRbeta repertoires from subjects exposed to, actively infected with, or recovered from COVID-19. A freely available public database, intended as a resource for researchers studying the immune response to SARS-CoV-2, is where the repertoires were released. Samples came from the ongoing ImmuneRACE study (first 160 participants) plus 1,254 subjects from 6 global collaborators. A de-identified subject ID, COVID-19 status, age in years and sex were almost always included in the sample metadata. Where available, HLA class I and class II types were taken from metadata supplied by the sample provider and were not determined by assay-based typing.

Taken from cysteine to phenylalanine, the CDR3 has 15 residues. Only CDR3 DNA remains: 45 bases, in frame from the first base. The CDR1 and CDR2 encoded by the germline V gene (reference sequence) are SGHNT and YYREEE. V lost 4 bases and J lost 0 bases; the stretch between them is 11 bases long. Here is what the overall study found, with its caveats: How much clinical and demographic metadata was included differed by source and by participant, and the metadata was provided uncurated.

One collaborating source in Seattle enrolled patients during active infection and followed them longitudinally through the course of disease. Each collaborating institution followed its own protocols to collect whole blood in K2EDTA tubes. For TCRbeta analysis, collaborators shipped samples as frozen whole blood, isolated PBMCs, or DNA extracted from either of those sample types. The sequence was collected from a man aged 60 to 75 with COVID-19, enrolled during active disease. Sequenced: peripheral blood. This chain joins TRBV5-4 to TRBJ1-3, and the D gene may be TRBD1, 5 bases matching. The CDR3 protein sequence reads: CASSKGLSSGNTIYF. The DNA sequence reads TGTGCCAGCAGCAAGGGACTGAGCTCTGGAAACACCATATATTTT. With the rest looked up from the reference TRBV5-4 and TRBJ1-3 genes rather than sequenced, the full variable domain is ETGVTQSPTHLIKTRGQQVTLRCSSQSGHNTVSWYQQALGQGPQFIFQYYREEENGRGNFPPRFSGLQFPNYSSELNVNALELDDSALYLCASSKGLSSGNTIYFGEGSWLTVV.